This T cell receptor (beta chain) was sequenced for a study of cytomegalovirus exposure and HLA in healthy donors. These donors, healthy bone marrow donors, were studied. To note about this clone: What it binds is unknown.

General observations from the study: Being productive about 90% or about 30% of the time was typical of most TCR beta V segments in an earlier analysis.

Primers included in the PCR were 60 Vbeta and 13 Jbeta primers. TCRdb keeps only in-frame clones here, not all; method: immunoSEQ multiplex PCR. The sample has some 150,000 clones; 75% to 90% are singletons. The sequence was obtained from a young woman in good health and CMV-seronegative. Sequenced input: PBMCs.

The CDR3 reads CASSMRQGGNTEAFF. The CDR3, as DNA: TGTGCCAGTAGTATGCGGCAGGGCGGAAACACTGAAGCTTTCTTT. V is TRBV19 and J is TRBJ1-1; a weak D match, TRBD1 (5 bases). The CDR3 extends over 15 amino acids. Germline V gene sequence: CDR1 LNHDA, CDR2 SQIVND (reference sequence). Trimming left V 3 bases short and J 2 bases short, with 13 bases between.